The rows below give T cell receptor beta chains drawn from one sample of a study of blood T cell repertoires in COVID-19. Method: immunoSEQ multiplex PCR; TCRdb's copy keeps in-frame clones and lacks some. Of around 140,000 clones in the sample, approximately 79% were seen once. Sequencing used PBMCs or T cells enriched from blood (not recorded which). These receptors were obtained from a man aged 35 to 55 with acute COVID-19. The CDR3 runs from the conserved cysteine through the conserved F or W. Each record gives: J gene, V gene, clone size, CDR3 length, D gene, CDR3 DNA, CDR3 protein. A D gene is named only where the DNA matches it firmly. For some rows the clone size is stated as once, few or many, or as a class when expanded; others skip it.

J gene: TRBJ1-5; V gene: TRBV19; clone size: .; CDR3 length: 15; D gene: TRBD1; CDR3 DNA: TGTGCCAGTACCTTAGAGGGAACAGGGGGTCAGCCCCAGCATTTT; CDR3 protein: CASTLEGTGGQPQHF
J gene: TRBJ1-2; V gene: TRBV5-1; clone size: .; CDR3 length: 13; D gene: TRBD1; CDR3 DNA: TGCGCCAGCAGCTTGGCGCAGGGGGATGGCTACACCTTC; CDR3 protein: CASSLAQGDGYTF
J gene: TRBJ2-5; V gene: TRBV5-1; clone size: .; CDR3 length: 15; D gene: TRBD2; CDR3 DNA: TGCGCCAGCAGCTTGGGACTAGCGGAACAAGAGACCCAGTACTTC; CDR3 protein: CASSLGLAEQETQYF
J gene: TRBJ1-5; V gene: TRBV2; clone size: .; CDR3 length: 14; D gene: TRBD1; CDR3 DNA: TGTGCCAGCAGCGGGACAGTGGGGAATCAGCCCCAGCATTTT; CDR3 protein: CASSGTVGNQPQHF
J gene: TRBJ2-1; V gene: TRBV7-2; clone size: .; CDR3 length: 14; D gene: .; CDR3 DNA: TGTGCCAGCAGCTCCCCCCTACCGCACAATGAGCAGTTCTTC; CDR3 protein: CASSSPLPHNEQFF
J gene: TRBJ2-2; V gene: TRBV3-1/TRBV3-2; clone size: .; CDR3 length: 13; D gene: .; CDR3 DNA: TGTGCCAGCAGCCAAGGGGGGCGCGGGGAGCTGTTTTTT; CDR3 protein: CASSQGGRGELFF
J gene: TRBJ1-5; V gene: TRBV24-1; clone size: few; CDR3 length: 12; D gene: .; CDR3 DNA: TGTGCCACCAGTGACTCGGGACAGCCCCAGCATTTT; CDR3 protein: CATSDSGQPQHF
J gene: TRBJ1-2; V gene: TRBV28; clone size: .; CDR3 length: 12; D gene: .; CDR3 DNA: TGTGCCAGCAGGAGCCGTTCCTATGGCTACACCTTC; CDR3 protein: CASRSRSYGYTF
J gene: TRBJ1-4; V gene: TRBV3-1/TRBV3-2; clone size: .; CDR3 length: 13; D gene: .; CDR3 DNA: TGTGCCAGCAGCCAAGATTATGATGAAAAACTGTTTTTT; CDR3 protein: CASSQDYDEKLFF
J gene: TRBJ1-1; V gene: TRBV7-9; clone size: .; CDR3 length: 17; D gene: .; CDR3 DNA: TGTGCCAGCAGCTTAGTGCATCAGGGGTCGGGGAGCACTGAAGCTTTCTTT; CDR3 protein: CASSLVHQGSGSTEAFF
J gene: TRBJ2-3; V gene: TRBV5-5; clone size: once; CDR3 length: 14; D gene: TRBD1; CDR3 DNA: TGTGCCAGCAGCACGGGACAGAGCACAGATACGCAGTATTTT; CDR3 protein: CASSTGQSTDTQYF
J gene: TRBJ2-7; V gene: TRBV7-9; clone size: .; CDR3 length: 15; D gene: TRBD1; CDR3 DNA: TGTGCCAGCAGCAAGGGACAGGAGCTTTCCTACGAGCAGTACTTC; CDR3 protein: CASSKGQELSYEQYF
J gene: TRBJ2-3; V gene: TRBV19; clone size: .; CDR3 length: 14; D gene: .; CDR3 DNA: TGTGCCAGTAGTGGGCTAGCGTCTGGAGATACGCAGTATTTT; CDR3 protein: CASSGLASGDTQYF
J gene: TRBJ2-7; V gene: TRBV28; clone size: .; CDR3 length: 14; D gene: .; CDR3 DNA: TGTGCCAGCAGCGTACCAGGGGGGCCCTACGAGCAGTACTTC; CDR3 protein: CASSVPGGPYEQYF
J gene: TRBJ1-2; V gene: TRBV11-2; clone size: once; CDR3 length: 13; D gene: TRBD1; CDR3 DNA: TGTGCCAGCAGCTTACAGGGGGCCGGTGGCTACACCTTC; CDR3 protein: CASSLQGAGGYTF
J gene: TRBJ2-7; V gene: TRBV9; clone size: once; CDR3 length: 13; D gene: .; CDR3 DNA: TGTGCCAGCAGCGCCCCTAGTGGCTACGAGCAGTACTTC; CDR3 protein: CASSAPSGYEQYF
J gene: TRBJ1-2; V gene: TRBV24-1; clone size: .; CDR3 length: 16; D gene: .; CDR3 DNA: TGTGCCACCAGTGATTCGCCCGGGGCAGGGGATTATGGCTACACCTTC; CDR3 protein: CATSDSPGAGDYGYTF
J gene: TRBJ1-5; V gene: TRBV19; clone size: .; CDR3 length: 15; D gene: .; CDR3 DNA: TGTGCCAGTACCACTGAGGGGGTGGGACATCAGCCCCAGCATTTT; CDR3 protein: CASTTEGVGHQPQHF
J gene: TRBJ1-3; V gene: TRBV6-1; clone size: .; CDR3 length: 15; D gene: .; CDR3 DNA: TGTGCCAGCAGTGAAGGGCGGGCTACTGGAAACACCATATATTTT; CDR3 protein: CASSEGRATGNTIYF
J gene: TRBJ2-2; V gene: TRBV6-5; clone size: .; CDR3 length: 14; D gene: .; CDR3 DNA: TGTGCCAGCAGTTTTACAGCGGAGACCGGGGAGCTGTTTTTT; CDR3 protein: CASSFTAETGELFF
J gene: TRBJ2-2; V gene: TRBV10-3; clone size: .; CDR3 length: 19; D gene: TRBD2; CDR3 DNA: TGTGCCATCAGTGCGGCTAGCGGGGGGGACTCGAGGGGCACCGGGGAGCTGTTTTTT; CDR3 protein: CAISAASGGDSRGTGELFF
J gene: TRBJ2-1; V gene: TRBV11-1; clone size: .; CDR3 length: 13; D gene: .; CDR3 DNA: TGTGCCAGCAGCATAGGGACTTGGGATGAGCAGTTCTTC; CDR3 protein: CASSIGTWDEQFF
J gene: TRBJ2-1; V gene: TRBV4-2; clone size: .; CDR3 length: 15; D gene: TRBD2; CDR3 DNA: TGTGCCAGCAGCCAAGAAATAACTAGCGGCGGTGAGCAGTTCTTC; CDR3 protein: CASSQEITSGGEQFF
J gene: TRBJ2-7; V gene: TRBV2; clone size: once; CDR3 length: 15; D gene: TRBD2; CDR3 DNA: TGTGCCAGCAGTGAAGGGCTAGCGGGGGGATACGAGCAGTACTTC; CDR3 protein: CASSEGLAGGYEQYF
J gene: TRBJ1-2; V gene: TRBV7-9; clone size: .; CDR3 length: 15; D gene: .; CDR3 DNA: TGTGCCAGCACCCCCGTGGGGGGTTGGGTGGCGGGCTACACCTTC; CDR3 protein: CASTPVGGWVAGYTF
J gene: TRBJ2-4; V gene: TRBV24-1; clone size: .; CDR3 length: 13; D gene: .; CDR3 DNA: TGTGCCACCAGTGATTTGGGCCGAAACATTCAGTACTTC; CDR3 protein: CATSDLGRNIQYF
J gene: TRBJ2-5; V gene: TRBV5-1; clone size: .; CDR3 length: 14; D gene: .; CDR3 DNA: TGCGCCAGCAGCTTCACAGGGCTTGGAGAGACCCAGTACTTC; CDR3 protein: CASSFTGLGETQYF
J gene: TRBJ1-2; V gene: TRBV28; clone size: few; CDR3 length: 15; D gene: .; CDR3 DNA: TGTGCCAGCAGTAAGGGCCCCAGGGGTCGATATGGCTACACCTTC; CDR3 protein: CASSKGPRGRYGYTF
J gene: TRBJ2-5; V gene: TRBV4-2; clone size: .; CDR3 length: 16; D gene: TRBD2; CDR3 DNA: TGTGCCAGCAGCCTTCAAGGGGCGGGGGGGCCAGAGACCCAGTACTTC; CDR3 protein: CASSLQGAGGPETQYF
J gene: TRBJ1-4; V gene: TRBV7-9; clone size: .; CDR3 length: 15; D gene: TRBD1; CDR3 DNA: TGTGCCAGCAGCTTGACGACAGGGATCGAGGAAAAACTGTTTTTT; CDR3 protein: CASSLTTGIEEKLFF
J gene: TRBJ2-3; V gene: TRBV9; clone size: .; CDR3 length: 15; D gene: .; CDR3 DNA: TGTGCCAGCAGCGTATTCAGCGGAGAGGGAGATACGCAGTATTTT; CDR3 protein: CASSVFSGEGDTQYF
J gene: TRBJ2-7; V gene: TRBV28; clone size: few; CDR3 length: 13; D gene: .; CDR3 DNA: TGTGCCAGCAGCCCCTATTTTGCCTACGAGCAGTACTTC; CDR3 protein: CASSPYFAYEQYF
J gene: TRBJ2-1; V gene: TRBV18; clone size: .; CDR3 length: 15; D gene: .; CDR3 DNA: TGTGCCAGCTCACCCTCTTCCGGGGGATACAATGAGCAGTTCTTC; CDR3 protein: CASSPSSGGYNEQFF
J gene: TRBJ1-1; V gene: TRBV11-2; clone size: .; CDR3 length: 13; D gene: TRBD1; CDR3 DNA: TGTGCCAGCAGCTTACCGACAGGGTATCGGGCTTTCTTT; CDR3 protein: CASSLPTGYRAFF
J gene: TRBJ2-7; V gene: TRBV4-2; clone size: once; CDR3 length: 15; D gene: .; CDR3 DNA: TGTGCCAGCAGCCAGGGGGACCGACAGGCCTACGAGCAGTACTTC; CDR3 protein: CASSQGDRQAYEQYF
J gene: TRBJ2-1; V gene: TRBV7-2; clone size: .; CDR3 length: 16; D gene: TRBD2; CDR3 DNA: TGTGCCAGCTCGGTTCCGGGACTAGTTTTACCAAATGAGCAGTTCTTC; CDR3 protein: CASSVPGLVLPNEQFF
J gene: TRBJ2-5; V gene: TRBV7-3; clone size: .; CDR3 length: 18; D gene: TRBD2; CDR3 DNA: TGTGCCAGCAGCCCCCGGGGTAGCGGGGGGGCCTTCGGAGAGACCCAGTACTTC; CDR3 protein: CASSPRGSGGAFGETQYF
J gene: TRBJ1-2; V gene: TRBV6-5; clone size: .; CDR3 length: 15; D gene: TRBD1; CDR3 DNA: TGTGCCAGCAGTCTCGGGGGGACAGGGGGCTATGGCTACACCTTC; CDR3 protein: CASSLGGTGGYGYTF
J gene: TRBJ1-2; V gene: TRBV3-1/TRBV3-2; clone size: .; CDR3 length: 12; D gene: TRBD1; CDR3 DNA: TGTGCCAGCACCCAGCAGGGGGCTGGCTACACCTTC; CDR3 protein: CASTQQGAGYTF
J gene: TRBJ1-2; V gene: TRBV9; clone size: once; CDR3 length: 14; D gene: .; CDR3 DNA: TGTGCCAGCAGCGTAGCTGCGGGGAACTATGGCTACACCTTC; CDR3 protein: CASSVAAGNYGYTF
J gene: TRBJ1-4; V gene: TRBV10-3; clone size: .; CDR3 length: 15; D gene: TRBD1; CDR3 DNA: TGTGCCATCAGTAAAGGACAGGGAGCGGGGGAAAAACTGTTTTTT; CDR3 protein: CAISKGQGAGEKLFF
J gene: TRBJ1-1; V gene: TRBV11-2; clone size: few; CDR3 length: 13; D gene: .; CDR3 DNA: TGTGCCAGCACCCGAGGGCTGAACACTGAAGCTTTCTTT; CDR3 protein: CASTRGLNTEAFF
J gene: TRBJ2-6; V gene: TRBV20-1; clone size: .; CDR3 length: 15; D gene: .; CDR3 DNA: TGCAGTGCTAGTATGGGGGCAGTTGGGGCCAACGTCCTGACTTTC; CDR3 protein: CSASMGAVGANVLTF
J gene: TRBJ1-5; V gene: TRBV19; clone size: .; CDR3 length: 14; D gene: .; CDR3 DNA: TGTGCCAGTAGTATAAAACAGGGCAATCAGCCCCAGCATTTT; CDR3 protein: CASSIKQGNQPQHF
J gene: TRBJ1-5; V gene: TRBV19; clone size: .; CDR3 length: 14; D gene: .; CDR3 DNA: TGTGCCAGTAGTATTGACAGTTTCGGGCAGCCCCAGCATTTT; CDR3 protein: CASSIDSFGQPQHF
J gene: TRBJ2-5; V gene: TRBV5-1; clone size: .; CDR3 length: 15; D gene: TRBD2; CDR3 DNA: TGCGCCAGCAGCTTGGGGCGGGAGGGCCCGAAGACCCAGTACTTC; CDR3 protein: CASSLGREGPKTQYF
J gene: TRBJ2-1; V gene: TRBV7-2; clone size: .; CDR3 length: 14; D gene: .; CDR3 DNA: TGTGCCAGCAGCCCGCGCGACTCTTACAATGAGCAGTTCTTC; CDR3 protein: CASSPRDSYNEQFF
J gene: TRBJ1-1; V gene: TRBV2; clone size: .; CDR3 length: 13; D gene: .; CDR3 DNA: TGTGCCAGCAGTGGCAGGGGCGCCCCTGAAGCTTTCTTT; CDR3 protein: CASSGRGAPEAFF
J gene: TRBJ1-1; V gene: TRBV29-1; clone size: .; CDR3 length: 12; D gene: TRBD1; CDR3 DNA: TGCAGCGTCGACAGGGTAGGCACTGAAGCTTTCTTT; CDR3 protein: CSVDRVGTEAFF
J gene: TRBJ2-7; V gene: TRBV28; clone size: once; CDR3 length: 12; D gene: .; CDR3 DNA: TGTGCCAGCAGTTGGTCAGTACACGAGCAGTACTTC; CDR3 protein: CASSWSVHEQYF
J gene: TRBJ2-1; V gene: TRBV4-2; clone size: once; CDR3 length: 16; D gene: .; CDR3 DNA: TGTGCCAGCAGCCAAAGAATGGGGGACTCGGGCAATGAGCAGTTCTTC; CDR3 protein: CASSQRMGDSGNEQFF
J gene: TRBJ2-7; V gene: TRBV6-4; clone size: few; CDR3 length: 16; D gene: .; CDR3 DNA: TGTGCCAGCAGTGACTTCAAGAGTGAGGGCCCATACGAGCAGTACTTC; CDR3 protein: CASSDFKSEGPYEQYF
J gene: TRBJ2-1; V gene: TRBV7-3; clone size: .; CDR3 length: 16; D gene: TRBD2; CDR3 DNA: TGTGCCAGCAGCTTAACCGGGACTAGCGGTTACAATGAGCAGTTCTTC; CDR3 protein: CASSLTGTSGYNEQFF
J gene: TRBJ1-2; V gene: TRBV10-1; clone size: .; CDR3 length: 12; D gene: .; CDR3 DNA: TGCGCCAGCAGTGCAGGGTTCGGTGGCTACACCTTC; CDR3 protein: CASSAGFGGYTF